This T cell receptor beta chain was identified in a study of cytomegalovirus exposure and HLA in healthy donors. About this clone: Its cognate antigen is unknown.

PCR was performed using 60 Vbeta and 13 Jbeta primers. Sequencing used immunoSEQ multiplex PCR; TCRdb keeps in-frame clones, though not all of them. The data contain some 150,000 clones, 80% to 90% of them singletons. This CDR3 has 11 residues. From germline, CDR1 is GTSNPN and CDR2 SVGIG (reference sequence). Trimming removed 1 base at V and 9 bases at J, with 9 bases between. Study findings and constraints: Highly shared variants forming one cluster were likely a sequencing artifact.

The source of this sequence is a man aged 50 to 60 in good health and CMV-seropositive. The gene calls are TRBV30 and TRBJ1-2, with D tentatively TRBD1 (6 bases). The material sequenced was PBMCs. The CDR3 reads CAWSAGGSYTF. In DNA form, the CDR3 reads TGTGCCTGGAGTGCGGGGGGCAGCTACACCTTC.